One sample yielded the 30 T cell receptor beta chains listed below, sequenced in a study of regulatory T cells in long-lasting Graves disease. Investigators prepared the TCR beta libraries by applying iRepertoire HTBI primers and Arm-PCR of CDR3 regions. TCRdb analysed the multiplex PCR reads with MiXCR anew, one entry per CDR3 protein. The repertoire holds approximately 540,000 distinct CDR3 sequences, with around 12% as singletons. As for time point: newly diagnosed GD, antithyroid drugs for less than 3 months. PBMC RNA was the source of the TCR library. The data were also submitted as part of a second study, on T cells in Graves' hyperthyroidism and ophthalmopathy.

The sample here was peripheral blood mononuclear cells (PBMCs), taken at new diagnosis, from a patient treated with antithyroid drugs. These receptors were taken from a woman under 40 with Graves disease.

This clonotype was counted ten times or more. The chain has TRBV7-7 and TRBJ2-5; 12 bases fit TRBD2. The germline CDR1 and CDR2 sequences are SSHAT and FNYEAQ (reference sequence). This CDR3 comprises 14 residues. With V trimmed by 5 bases and J by 5 bases, 3 bases remained unmatched. Here the CDR3 DNA reads TGTGCCAGCAGCCGGACTAGCGGGACGGAGACCCAGTACTTC. It is translated as CASSRTSGTETQYF.

This clonotype was observed at least ten times. The chain carries TRBV2 and TRBJ2-2; 10 nucleotides align to TRBD2. Germline values: CDR1 SNHLY, CDR2 FYNNEI. J lost 3 bases, V lost 6 bases, and 1 base had no gene match. The CDR3 is 14 residues long. CDR3 nucleotide sequence: TGTGCCAGCAGCACTAGCGGGGACACCGGGGAGCTGTTTTTT. Its protein is CASSTSGDTGELFF.

The chain carries TRBV6-5 and TRBJ2-1; 7 bases match TRBD2. After removal of 2 bases from V and 4 bases from J, the junction contained 5 bases not matched to a gene. CDR3 size: 15 residues. The V gene's germline CDR1 is MNHEY and CDR2 SVGAGI. The CDR3 sequence: CASSYTLAHYNEQFF. CDR3 DNA: TGTGCCAGCAGTTACACACTAGCGCATTACAATGAGCAGTTCTTC.

This clonotype was counted at least ten times. The V and J genes are TRBV7-9 and TRBJ2-5, with D uncertain. Per the germline V gene, CDR1 is SEHNR and CDR2 is FQNEAQ (reference sequence). There are 16 residues in the CDR3. Between the trimmed V and J ends, which lost 1 base and 4 bases, there was a span of 16 bases. This CDR3 is CASSLGLGPRRETQYF. CDR3 sequence (DNA): TGTGCCAGCAGCTTAGGTTTAGGGCCGCGGCGAGAGACCCAGTACTTC. The full variable domain, completed using reference TRBV7-9 and TRBJ2-5, is DTGVSQNPRHKITKRGQNVTFRCDPISEHNRLYWYRQTLGQGPEFLTYFQNEAQLEKSRLLSDRFSAERPKGSFSTLEIQRTEQGDSAMYLCASSLGLGPRRETQYFGPGTRLLVL.

This clonotype was picked up many times. This chain connects TRBV15 to TRBJ1-3; D is ambiguous. Trimming left V 5 bases short and J 0 bases short, with 2 bases between. Germline V lookup: CDR1 LNHNV, CDR2 YYDKDF (reference sequence). The CDR3 extends over 12 amino acids. The CDR3 bases are TGTGCCACCAGCGGCTCTGGAAACACCATATATTTT. It specifies CATSGSGNTIYF. Drawing the rest from reference TRBV15 and TRBJ1-3, the complete variable domain is DAMVIQNPRYQVTQFGKPVTLSCSQTLNHNVMYWYQQKSSQAPKLLFHYYDKDFNNEADTPDNFQSRRPNTSFCFLDIRSPGLGDTAMYLCATSGSGNTIYFGEGSWLTVV.

Only a few counts were recorded for this clonotype. The chain combines TRBV9 with TRBJ2-7; no reliable D call. The length of the CDR3 is 14 residues. CDR1 is SGDLS, CDR2 YYNGEE, per germline. With 0 bases removed from V and 2 bases from J, the gap between germline ends came to 9 bases. CDR3 residues: CASSVASDTYEQYF. The CDR3, as DNA: TGTGCCAGCAGCGTAGCTTCTGACACCTACGAGCAGTACTTC.

The chain employs TRBV5-1 and TRBJ2-5, with D tentatively TRBD1 (5 bases). V shed 6 bases and J shed 2 bases, with 11 bases lying between them. This CDR3 is built from 13 residues. CDR1 is SGHRS and CDR2 is YFSETQ in the germline V gene. This CDR3 reads CASTGRTQETQYF. The CDR3 bases are TGCGCCAGCACAGGACGGACACAAGAGACCCAGTACTTC.

This clonotype was observed a few times. This sequence joins TRBV30 and TRBJ1-2, with a weak D call TRBD1 (6 bases). V lost 3 bases and J lost 1, with 12 bases in between. The CDR3 totals 14 residues. Germline V gene data show CDR1 as GTSNPN and CDR2 as SVGIG (reference sequence). Here the CDR3 reads CAWRRGQLNYGYTF. CDR3 DNA: TGTGCCTGGAGGCGAGGACAGCTTAACTATGGCTACACCTTC.

This clonotype appeared many times. As DNA, the CDR3 is TGTGCCAGCAGGGATTGGACAAGTAAAGCTTTCTTT. Translated, it gives CASRDWTSKAFF. The rearrangement links TRBV12-3 or TRBV12-4 to TRBJ1-1; D possibly corresponds to TRBD1 (5 bases). Trimming stripped 6 bases from V and 9 bases from J, with 14 bases between. The CDR3 is 12 residues long.

This clonotype was observed many times. V is TRBV27 and J is TRBJ1-2; 8 bases match TRBD1. The trim removed 6 bases at V and 8 bases at J, leaving 11 bases unmatched. CDR3 length: 14 amino acids. Germline V gene data show CDR1 as MNHEY and CDR2 as SMNVEV (reference sequence). CDR3 nucleotide sequence: TGTGCCAGCAGGGCGACAGGGGACTATGGAGGCTACACCTTC. Amino acids: CASRATGDYGGYTF.

In its sample, this clonotype was seen once. It differs at one base from a far larger clone, so likely a read error. The rearrangement joins TRBV11-3 to TRBJ2-7; 7 nucleotides match TRBD2. The germline V gene has CDR1 SGHNT and CDR2 YENEEA. The CDR3 sequence is 12 residues long. V dropped 6 bases and J dropped 6; count of bases not matched to a gene: 5. The CDR3 nucleotides read TGTGCCAGCAGTCGGGAGGTTGCCGAGCAGTACTTC. Translated, it gives CASSREVAEQYF.

In this sample, this clonotype turned up many times. The rearrangement uses TRBV3-1 and TRBJ2-7; D is possibly TRBD2 (5 bases). V dropped 3 bases and J dropped 4 bases, with 19 bases sitting between them. Per the germline V gene, CDR1 is LGHDT and CDR2 is YNNKEL (reference sequence). The CDR3 has 16 residues. CDR3 DNA sequence: TGTGCCAGCAGCCACCCGTTAACGCGCGGGCGTTACGAGCAGTACTTC. Its protein is CASSHPLTRGRYEQYF.

Ten or more counts support this clonotype. This chain links TRBV28 with TRBJ2-5; D ambiguous. Germline V gene data show CDR1 as MDHEN and CDR2 as SYDVKM. This CDR3 region has 13 residues. The V and J ends lost 4 bases and 0 bases respectively, with 6 bases between them. The CDR3 loop is CASSSLYQETQYF. Written as DNA, the CDR3 is TGTGCCAGCAGTTCCCTGTACCAAGAGACCCAGTACTTC.

This clonotype was observed at least ten times. V gene TRBV28 combines with J gene TRBJ1-1; unclear D gene. CDR1 and CDR2 from the germline V gene are MDHEN and SYDVKM. This CDR3 spans 14 amino acids. V was shortened by 6 bases and J by 1 base, with 12 bases between the two germline ends. The CDR3 region is CASSEPGANTEAFF. CDR3 bases: TGTGCCAGCAGCGAGCCGGGAGCGAACACTGAAGCTTTCTTT.

With regard to this clonotype: An end of the junction differs from the germline gene, which may be a read error. CDR3 loop: CASSLAGSYNERFF. As DNA, the CDR3 is TGTGCCAGCAGTTTAGCAGGGTCCTACAATGAGCGGTTCTTC. The chain carries TRBV27 and TRBJ2-4; D might be TRBD1 or TRBD2, each matching 5 bases. The CDR3 totals 14 residues. Germline V gene data show CDR1 as MNHEY and CDR2 as SMNVEV (reference sequence).

This clonotype appeared many times. This rearrangement joins TRBV3-1 to TRBJ1-1; 9 nucleotides match TRBD1. Germline CDR1 reads LGHDT; CDR2 reads YNNKEL (reference sequence). CDR3 length: 14 residues. Trimming cost V 2 bases and J 3 bases; bases outside gene matches: 1. Here the CDR3 DNA reads TGTGCCAGCAGCCAAACAGGGGGCCACACTGAAGCTTTCTTT. This translates into CASSQTGGHTEAFF.

This clonotype was observed many times. This chain connects TRBV11-2 to TRBJ1-1; D might be TRBD1 (5 bases). CDR3 length: 15 residues. CDR1 is SGHAT and CDR2 is FQNNGV in the germline V gene. V dropped 2 bases and J dropped 11 bases, with 21 bases sitting between them. CDR3 coding DNA: TGTGCCAGCAGCTTAACCCAAACCAGGGCCGTGAGGGCTTTCTTT. Translation gives CASSLTQTRAVRAFF. The complete variable domain, with remaining parts taken from reference TRBV11-2 and TRBJ1-1, reads EAGVAQSPRYKIIEKRQSVAFWCNPISGHATLYWYQQILGQGPKLLIQFQNNGVVDDSQLPKDRFSAERLKGVDSTLKIQPAKLEDSAVYLCASSLTQTRAVRAFFGQGTRLTVV.

This clonotype was found many times. The V call is TRBV9, the J call TRBJ2-2; D gene unclear. CDR1 and CDR2 (germline): SGDLS, YYNGEE. The CDR3 runs 12 residues. Trimming removed 2 bases from V and 1 base from J, with 0 bases in between. This CDR3 reads CASSVNTGELFF. As DNA, the CDR3 is TGTGCCAGCAGCGTGAACACCGGGGAGCTGTTTTTT.

V is TRBV19 and J is TRBJ1-5; D not certain. The CDR3 is 15 amino acids. V was trimmed by 5 bases and J by 1 base, leaving 12 bases between them. Germline CDR1 LNHDA, CDR2 SQIVND (reference sequence). DNA for the CDR3: TGTGCCAGTAGTGTGACCTATAAGAGCAATCAGCCCCAGCATTTT. Translated: CASSVTYKSNQPQHF.

This clonotype was seen repeatedly, ten times or more. The V gene is TRBV20-1, the J gene TRBJ1-1; no clear D gene. The V end was cut by 0 bases, the J end by 10 bases, with 15 bases between. This CDR3 has 13 amino acids. The germline V gene has CDR1 DFQATT and CDR2 SNEGSKA (reference sequence). The CDR3 DNA sequence: TGCAGTGCTAGAGATCAGAGGACGTGGGGAGCTTTCTTT. It codes for CSARDQRTWGAFF.

The chain links TRBV7-9 to TRBJ1-2, with D perhaps matching TRBD1 (6 bases). Germline V CDR1 and CDR2: SEHNR, FQNEAQ (reference sequence). The CDR3 spans 16 residues. V lost 4 bases to trimming and J lost 4 bases, with 19 bases between them. CDR3 residues: CASSSLISGGVYGYTF. The DNA of the CDR3 is TGTGCCAGCAGCTCCCTTATCTCCGGGGGCGTCTATGGCTACACCTTC.

The rearrangement links TRBV29-1 to TRBJ2-1, with D uncertain. The V gene's germline CDR1 is SQVTM and CDR2 ANQGSEA. V lost 2 bases and J 5 bases, leaving 16 bases between the germline ends. The CDR3 spans 15 residues. The CDR3, as DNA: TGCAGCGTTGAAAGGCGAAGTCCTATAAACAATGAGCAGTTCTTC. This gives the protein CSVERRSPINNEQFF.

This clonotype showed up many times. The rearrangement joins TRBV18 to TRBJ1-4, with D possibly TRBD1 on 5 matching bases. V gave up 3 bases and J gave up 1 base, with 9 bases separating them. The CDR3 has 15 residues. CDR1 and CDR2 (germline): KGHSH, LQKENI. The CDR3 coding sequence is TGTGCCAGCTCACCGACTCAGGGAACTAATGAAAAACTGTTTTTT. It codes for CASSPTQGTNEKLFF.

Comment on this clonotype: Relative to the germline gene, one junction end is altered; a read error may explain this. CDR3 sequence (DNA): TGCGCCAGCAGCGAAGAACCGGGACTAGGCGAAAATGAGCAGTTCTTC. It codes for CASSEEPGLGENEQFF. The chain joins TRBV4-1 to TRBJ2-1, with 8 bases fitting TRBD2. The CDR3 contains 16 residues. The germline V gene has CDR1 MGHRA and CDR2 YSYEKL.

This clonotype was counted only a few times. The J gene is TRBJ2-7, the V gene TRBV20-1; the D gene is possibly TRBD2 (6 bases). CDR3 length: 13 residues. Trimming removed 7 bases at V and 3 bases at J, with 16 bases between. Per germline, CDR1 DFQATT and CDR2 SNEGSKA (reference sequence). The CDR3 DNA sequence: TGCAGTGTCCCGGGACGGGGGAGCTACGAGCAGTACTTC. It encodes CSVPGRGSYEQYF.

Ten or more counts support this clonotype. The rearrangement joins TRBV6-1 to TRBJ2-5, with D possibly matching TRBD2 (5 bases). The germline V and J ends were trimmed by 4 bases and 1 base, with 19 bases remaining between them. Germline CDR1 and CDR2: MNHNS and SASEGT. The CDR3 consists of 17 residues. The CDR3 DNA reads TGTGCCAGCAGTGTTAGATATCGTTCCAGCGGCCAAGAGACCCAGTACTTC. It codes for CASSVRYRSSGQETQYF.

V and J are TRBV3-1 and TRBJ1-3; possibly TRBD1 for D (5 bases). The ends were cut back, 1 base at V and 0 bases at J, with 13 bases in the middle. Germline V gene lookup returns CDR1 LGHDT and CDR2 YNNKEL (reference sequence). The CDR3 runs 17 residues. CDR3 bases: TGTGCCAGCAGCCAAGTTGCAGGGAGAGTCTCTGGAAACACCATATATTTT. Amino acids: CASSQVAGRVSGNTIYF.

This clonotype was observed a few times. V gene TRBV25-1 combines with J gene TRBJ2-7; 12 bases map to TRBD2. The V gene end was trimmed by 6 bases and the J gene end by 7 bases; junction bases not matched to a gene: 10. The length of the CDR3 is 15 residues. In germline, CDR1 is MGHDK, CDR2 SYGVNS. DNA for the CDR3: TGTGCCAGCAGCCCCCGACTAGCGGGAGCGGGTGAGCAGTACTTC. This encodes CASSPRLAGAGEQYF.

In this sample, this clonotype turned up many times. The J gene is TRBJ1-2, the V gene TRBV29-1; D perhaps matches TRBD1 (5 bases). This CDR3 region has 13 residues. V was shortened by 3 bases and J by 4 bases, with 12 bases between the two germline ends. Germline V CDR1 and CDR2: SQVTM, ANQGSEA. CDR3 sequence (DNA): TGCAGCGTTGACCCCGGGGGAGGCTATGGCTACACCTTC. Translation gives CSVDPGGGYGYTF.

This clonotype was counted at least ten times. The CDR3 sequence: CASSSPFQETQYF. CDR3 bases: TGTGCCAGCAGTTCGCCCTTCCAAGAGACCCAGTACTTC. The rearrangement uses TRBV28 and TRBJ2-5; no firm D call. Trimming took 4 bases from V and 1 from J, leaving 7 bases between them. The CDR3 consists of 13 residues. Germline V CDR1 and CDR2: MDHEN, SYDVKM. Together with reference TRBV28 and TRBJ2-5, the CDR3 gives the full variable domain: DVKVTQSSRYLVKRTGEKVFLECVQDMDHENMFWYRQDPGLGLRLIYFSYDVKMKEKGDIPEGYSVSREKKERFSLILESASTNQTSMYLCASSSPFQETQYFGPGTRLLVL.